This TCR beta chain emerged from a study of blood T cell repertoires in COVID-19. Per the study methods: Amplification of reference gene primers provided the estimated nucleated cell counts. Sequencing used immunoSEQ multiplex PCR; TCRdb keeps in-frame clones, though not all of them. Clone size and V and J calls were adopted from that table, with D and trimming inferred from the DNA. The sample has more than 85,000 clones; 87% are singletons. J lost 3 bases, V lost 0 bases, and 8 bases had no gene match. This CDR3 has 17 residues. The germline V gene has CDR1 LNHDA and CDR2 SQIVND (reference sequence).

The sample consisted of peripheral blood. The receptor's source is a human donor in a cohort sampled during active COVID-19. The V and J genes are TRBV19 and TRBJ1-5, with 7 bases fitting TRBD1. The CDR3 reads CASSIEVGQQFNQPQHF. The CDR3 DNA follows: TGTGCCAGTAGTATAGAAGTGGGACAGCAATTCAATCAGCCCCAGCATTTT.